Following are 30 T cell receptor beta chains from one sample sequenced in a study of PD-1 and CTLA-4 blockade in melanoma. Sequenced by immunoSEQ multiplex PCR; TCRdb stores in-frame clones only, minus some. The top ten clones hold 6% to 7% of a sample with 25,000 to 40,000 clones, 88% of them seen once. The sample consisted of CD8+ T cells from peripheral blood, taken from a patient given anti-PD-1 treatment. These receptors were taken from a human donor with melanoma.

This clone was observed a single time. V is TRBV4-1 and J is TRBJ1-1; D may be TRBD1 (6 bases). V shed 4 bases and J shed 1 base, with 7 bases lying between them. Per germline, CDR1 MGHRA and CDR2 YSYEKL. The CDR3 totals 13 residues. CDR3 sequence reads: CASSPQGNTEAFF. The DNA for the CDR3 is TGCGCCAGCAGCCCACAGGGGAACACTGAAGCTTTCTTT.

CDR3 bases: TGTGCCAGCAGTTTATCATGGGGGGCAAATACGCAGTATTTT. Translated: CASSLSWGANTQYF. The J gene is TRBJ2-3, the V gene TRBV27; D tentatively reads TRBD1 or TRBD2 (6 bases each). Germline V gene sequence: CDR1 MNHEY, CDR2 SMNVEV (reference sequence). V lost 0 bases and J lost 7, with 11 bases in between. The CDR3 has 14 amino acids.

CDR3 in DNA: TGTGCCAGCAGTGGGGGCTACGAGCAGTACTTC. It is translated as CASSGGYEQYF. The chain combines TRBV27 with TRBJ2-7; D tentatively fits TRBD1 or TRBD2 (5 bases each). The CDR3 spans 11 residues. CDR1 is MNHEY and CDR2 is SMNVEV in the germline V gene (reference sequence). Trimming shortened V by 5 bases and J by 3 bases, and 5 bases separated the two germline ends.

By sample share, this clone is medium-sized. The V call is TRBV5-4, the J call TRBJ2-4, with D perhaps TRBD2 (5 bases). V lost 4 bases and J lost 0, with 17 bases in between. From germline, CDR1 is SGHNT and CDR2 YYREEE (reference sequence). CDR3 length: 17 amino acids. In DNA, the CDR3 is TGTGCCAGCAGCGACTTAGGACTGACCTTAGCCAAAAACATTCAGTACTTC. Protein sequence: CASSDLGLTLAKNIQYF.

CDR3 amino acids: CASSLGSGVYNEQFF. CDR3 DNA: TGTGCCAGCAGCTTAGGTTCAGGGGTGTACAATGAGCAGTTCTTC. This sequence joins TRBV7-9 and TRBJ2-1, with D possibly matching TRBD1 (6 bases). This CDR3 contains 15 residues. The V gene lost 1 base and the J gene lost 4 bases, with 11 bases spanning the gap. Germline assignment: CDR1 SEHNR and CDR2 FQNEAQ (reference sequence). Based on the CDR3 plus reference TRBV7-9 and TRBJ2-1, the full variable domain is DTGVSQNPRHKITKRGQNVTFRCDPISEHNRLYWYRQTLGQGPEFLTYFQNEAQLEKSRLLSDRFSAERPKGSFSTLEIQRTEQGDSAMYLCASSLGSGVYNEQFFGPGTRLTVL.

J is TRBJ2-3 and V is TRBV6-2 or TRBV6-3; 10 nucleotides match TRBD2. The CDR3 loop spans 15 amino acids. Trimming removed 6 bases from V and 0 bases from J; junction bases left unmatched: 3. The germline CDR1 and CDR2 sequences are MNHEY and SVGEGT. CDR3 loop: CASRPSGRSTDTQYF. CDR3 bases: TGTGCCAGCAGACCTAGCGGGAGAAGCACAGATACGCAGTATTTT.

The chain recombines TRBV7-2 with TRBJ2-4; no reliable D call. The CDR3 length is 16 residues. V lost 1 base, J lost 3 bases, and 13 bases lay in between. Germline V gives CDR1 SGHTA, CDR2 FQGNSA. The CDR3 DNA reads as TGTGCCAGCAGCTTAGGCGACACCTCCTACAAAAACATTCAGTACTTC. Its protein product is CASSLGDTSYKNIQYF.

The chain is built from TRBV5-8 and TRBJ2-1, with TRBD2 matching 10 bases. Losses at the gene ends were 0 bases for V and 4 bases for J; bases not matched to a gene: 4. There are 16 residues in the CDR3. CDR1 is SGHTS and CDR2 is YDEGEE in the germline V gene. The CDR3 here is CASSLDRTSGYNEQFF. The CDR3 DNA reads as TGTGCCAGCAGCTTGGATCGGACTAGCGGTTACAATGAGCAGTTCTTC.

The chain carries TRBV19 and TRBJ2-7; D might be TRBD1 (6 bases). CDR3 size: 13 residues. Per the germline V gene, CDR1 is LNHDA and CDR2 is SQIVND (reference sequence). V was cut by 3 bases and J by 3 bases, with 9 bases left in between. In nucleotides, the CDR3 is TGTGCCAGTAGTATTTCGACAGGCTACGAGCAGTACTTC. The encoded protein is CASSISTGYEQYF.

This clone has only a few counts. The rearrangement uses TRBV4-1 and TRBJ2-2; D not certain. V was shortened by 1 base and J by 1 base, with 4 bases between the two germline ends. The CDR3 is 14 amino acids. Looked up from germline, CDR1 is MGHRA and CDR2 is YSYEKL. CDR3: CASSQAMNTGELFF. In nucleotides, the CDR3 is TGCGCCAGCAGCCAAGCGATGAACACCGGGGAGCTGTTTTTT.

This rearrangement joins TRBV27 to TRBJ1-2; 9 positions match TRBD1. Trimming cost V 3 bases and J 1 base; bases outside gene matches: 3. Germline V CDR1 and CDR2: MNHEY, SMNVEV (reference sequence). The CDR3 consists of 15 residues. CDR3 residues: CASSFQTGGNYGYTF. The CDR3 coding sequence is TGTGCCAGCAGTTTTCAGACAGGGGGTAACTATGGCTACACCTTC.

This clone appeared once. J is TRBJ2-7 and V is TRBV4-1; TRBD2 matches at 10 bases. The CDR3 covers 16 residues. The germline CDR1 and CDR2 sequences are MGHRA and YSYEKL. With 0 bases clipped from V and 3 bases from J, the junction kept 5 bases outside the gene matches. CDR3 amino acids: CASSQDRLAGDYEQYF. CDR3 nucleotide sequence: TGCGCCAGCAGCCAAGATAGGCTAGCGGGGGACTACGAGCAGTACTTC.

CDR3 bases: TGTGCCTGGAGTGGGGACCCGGACAGCTACACTGAAGCTTTCTTT. Protein product: CAWSGDPDSYTEAFF. This sequence joins TRBV30 and TRBJ1-1; possibly TRBD1 for D (6 bases). Germline V gives CDR1 GTSNPN, CDR2 SVGIG (reference sequence). This CDR3 is built from 15 residues. The V end was cut by 1 base, the J end by 3 bases, with 15 bases between.

The gene calls are TRBV19 and TRBJ2-5; 7 nucleotides agree with TRBD2. V lost 6 bases and J lost 5; bases outside the gene matches: 12. CDR1 and CDR2 (germline): LNHDA, SQIVND (reference sequence). The CDR3 consists of 15 residues. CDR3 loop: CASSPGTTLGETQYF. As DNA, the CDR3 is TGTGCCAGTAGCCCCGGGACTACCTTGGGGGAGACCCAGTACTTC.

The chain carries TRBV3-1 (or the pseudogene TRBV3-2) and TRBJ2-5, with 9 bases matching TRBD1. Germline CDR1 and CDR2: LGHDT and YNNKEL (reference sequence). V gave up 6 bases and J gave up 5 bases; unmatched junction bases: 10. The CDR3 has 15 residues. CDR3 nucleotide sequence: TGTGCCAGCAGTAACGGACAGGGGCGGGGGGAGACCCAGTACTTC. This codes for CASSNGQGRGETQYF.

The J gene is TRBJ1-2, the V gene TRBV2; no definite D call. CDR3 length: 11 residues. The germline V gene has CDR1 SNHLY and CDR2 FYNNEI. Trimming removed 3 bases from V and 3 bases from J, with 2 bases in between. This chain's CDR3 is CASSDYYGYTF. In DNA form, the CDR3 reads TGTGCCAGCAGTGACTACTATGGCTACACCTTC.

The CDR3 spells CASSPTTGQPYNEQFF. The CDR3 DNA reads TGTGCCAGCAGTCCGACAACAGGGCAGCCCTACAATGAGCAGTTCTTC. The chain links TRBV6-6 to TRBJ2-1; perhaps TRBD1 as D (6 bases). This CDR3 has 16 amino acids. In germline, CDR1 is MNHNY, CDR2 SVGAGI (reference sequence). Deletions cut 5 bases from V and 2 bases from J, with 16 bases between.

J is TRBJ1-4 and V is TRBV28, with unresolved D. The CDR3 loop spans 14 amino acids. The germline CDR1 and CDR2 sequences are MDHEN and SYDVKM. The V and J ends lost 4 bases and 8 bases respectively, with 14 bases between them. Written as DNA, the CDR3 is TGTGCCAGCAGTTCCCAAGGCCTGGGAGAAAAACTGTTTTTT. It specifies CASSSQGLGEKLFF.

V usage is TRBV7-9 and J usage is TRBJ2-5; tentatively, D is TRBD2 (6 bases). From germline, CDR1 is SEHNR and CDR2 FQNEAQ (reference sequence). CDR3 length equals 13 residues. The V end was cut by 4 bases, the J end by 3 bases, with 9 bases between. DNA of the CDR3: TGTGCCAGCAGCTCCGCGGGGAAAGAGACCCAGTACTTC. Translation: CASSSAGKETQYF. The entire variable domain, with the rest obtained from reference TRBV7-9 and TRBJ2-5, is as follows: DTGVSQNPRHKITKRGQNVTFRCDPISEHNRLYWYRQTLGQGPEFLTYFQNEAQLEKSRLLSDRFSAERPKGSFSTLEIQRTEQGDSAMYLCASSSAGKETQYFGPGTRLLVL.

The V call is TRBV28, the J call TRBJ2-7, with D maybe TRBD1 (5 bases). The CDR3 totals 14 residues. From germline, CDR1 is MDHEN and CDR2 SYDVKM. Trimming removed 4 bases at V and 6 bases at J, with 16 bases between. CDR3 coding DNA: TGTGCCAGCAGTTCCCTCCTGGTCACAGGCGAGCAGTACTTC. It translates to CASSSLLVTGEQYF.

V gene TRBV7-9 combines with J gene TRBJ1-1; D remains unclear. This CDR3 spans 12 amino acids. CDR1 and CDR2 (germline): SEHNR, FQNEAQ (reference sequence). V was shortened by 2 bases and J by 6 bases, with 7 bases between the two germline ends. CDR3 DNA: TGTGCCAGCAGCTTATCCCTCGCTGAAGCTTTCTTT. It codes for CASSLSLAEAFF.

This clone was observed a single time. This sequence joins TRBV5-4 and TRBJ2-5; TRBD2 agrees at 8 bases. The CDR3 is made up of 14 amino acids. Trimming removed 3 bases from V and 5 bases from J; junction bases left unmatched: 6. Per the germline V gene, CDR1 is SGHNT and CDR2 is YYREEE (reference sequence). In DNA form, the CDR3 reads TGTGCCAGCAGCTGGGGCTCTAGCGGGGAGACCCAGTACTTC. This codes for CASSWGSSGETQYF.

The chain recombines TRBV27 with TRBJ2-3; D gene uncertain. The CDR3 spans 14 residues. Germline CDR1 reads MNHEY; CDR2 reads SMNVEV (reference sequence). The V end was cut by 2 bases, the J end by 1 base, with 7 bases between. CDR3 sequence reads: CASSLGTGTDTQYF. DNA of the CDR3: TGTGCCAGCAGTTTAGGAACAGGCACAGATACGCAGTATTTT.

The J gene is TRBJ1-1, the V gene TRBV11-2, with 7 bases fitting TRBD1. Germline V gene data show CDR1 as SGHAT and CDR2 as FQNNGV. The CDR3 covers 19 residues. V was clipped by 0 bases and J by 1 base; unmatched bases: 14. The CDR3 DNA is TGTGCCAGCAGCTTAGATTTAACCTATAAGGGGACAGAGAACACTGAAGCTTTCTTT. Its protein is CASSLDLTYKGTENTEAFF.

The chain carries TRBV3-1 (or the pseudogene TRBV3-2) and TRBJ2-7; 7 bases fit TRBD1. Germline assignment: CDR1 LGHDT and CDR2 YNNKEL (reference sequence). This CDR3 is 15 amino acids long. The trim removed 2 bases at V and 3 bases at J, leaving 7 bases unmatched. The CDR3 DNA reads TGTGCCAGCAGCCAACCAGGACAGGCATACTACGAGCAGTACTTC. Translating it yields CASSQPGQAYYEQYF.

The DNA for the CDR3 is TGTGCCAGCAGCCCAGGGGACGGGTACACTGAAGCTTTCTTT. Its translation is CASSPGDGYTEAFF. This chain links TRBV5-4 with TRBJ1-1, with D possibly being TRBD1 (6 bases). The CDR3 contains 14 residues. Trimming took off 4 bases at V and 3 bases at J, with 13 bases between the two ends. CDR1 is SGHNT, CDR2 YYREEE, per germline (reference sequence).

The CDR3 nucleotides are TGTGCCAGCAGCTTGGAGGCGACTAGCACCAATGAGCAGTTCTTC. Amino acids: CASSLEATSTNEQFF. The rearrangement uses TRBV7-6 and TRBJ2-1; 7 bases fit TRBD2. The V segment lost 3 bases and the J segment 6 bases; nucleotides outside the gene matches: 8. This CDR3 spans 15 amino acids. The germline CDR1 and CDR2 sequences are SGHVS and FNYEAQ.

For the CDR3, the DNA is TGTGCCAGCAGTGAAGTGCTGTTCGACGAGACCCAGTACTTC. Its translation: CASSEVLFDETQYF. The chain combines TRBV6-1 with TRBJ2-5; D call uncertain. CDR1 MNHNS and CDR2 SASEGT come from the germline V gene. V shed 1 base and J shed 5 bases, with 11 bases lying between them. This CDR3 has 14 residues.

This clone was detected a few times. The chain has TRBV7-9 and TRBJ2-7; possible D gene TRBD1, 6 bases. Trimming took 1 base from V and 5 from J, leaving 18 bases between them. Germline V gives CDR1 SEHNR, CDR2 FQNEAQ (reference sequence). The CDR3 loop spans 16 amino acids. The CDR3 region has the DNA TGTGCCAGCAGCTTAGTTCAGGGGCTGATCCTGAACGAGCAGTACTTC. Its protein product is CASSLVQGLILNEQYF.

The chain carries TRBV9 and TRBJ2-6; 8 bases are shared with TRBD1. Per the germline V gene, CDR1 is SGDLS and CDR2 is YYNGEE. The CDR3 extends over 19 amino acids. After removal of 3 bases from V and 0 bases from J, the junction contained 11 bases not matched to a gene. The CDR3 sequence: CASSAGTGRTSSGANVLTF. The CDR3 nucleotides read TGTGCCAGCAGCGCAGGGACAGGCCGTACTTCCTCTGGGGCCAACGTCCTGACTTTC.